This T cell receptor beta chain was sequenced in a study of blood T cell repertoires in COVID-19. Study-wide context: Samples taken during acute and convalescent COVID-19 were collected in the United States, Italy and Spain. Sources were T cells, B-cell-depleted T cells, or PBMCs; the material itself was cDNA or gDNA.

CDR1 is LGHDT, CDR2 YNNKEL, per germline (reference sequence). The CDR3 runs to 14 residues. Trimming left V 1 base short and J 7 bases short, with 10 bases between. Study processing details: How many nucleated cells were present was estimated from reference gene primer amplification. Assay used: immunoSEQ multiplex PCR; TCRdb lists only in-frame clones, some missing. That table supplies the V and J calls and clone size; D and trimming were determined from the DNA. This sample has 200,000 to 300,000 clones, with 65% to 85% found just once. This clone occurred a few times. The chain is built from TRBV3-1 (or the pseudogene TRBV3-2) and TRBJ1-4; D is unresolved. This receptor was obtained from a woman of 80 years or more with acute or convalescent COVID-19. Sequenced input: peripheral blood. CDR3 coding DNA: TGTGCCAGCAGCCAAGTAGCCCGTCCTGAAAAACTGTTTTTT. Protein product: CASSQVARPEKLFF.